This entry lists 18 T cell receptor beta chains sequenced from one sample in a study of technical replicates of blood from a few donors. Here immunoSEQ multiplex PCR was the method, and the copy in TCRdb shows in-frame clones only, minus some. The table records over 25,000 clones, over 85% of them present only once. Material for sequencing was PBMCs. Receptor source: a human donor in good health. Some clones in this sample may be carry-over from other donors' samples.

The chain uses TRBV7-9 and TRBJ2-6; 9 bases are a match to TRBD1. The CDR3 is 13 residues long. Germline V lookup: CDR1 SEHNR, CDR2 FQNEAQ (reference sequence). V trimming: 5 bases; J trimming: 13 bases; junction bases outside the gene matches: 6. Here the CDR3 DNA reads TGTGCCAGCAGCAAGGGACAGGGCTGGGTCCTGACTTTC. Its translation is CASSKGQGWVLTF.

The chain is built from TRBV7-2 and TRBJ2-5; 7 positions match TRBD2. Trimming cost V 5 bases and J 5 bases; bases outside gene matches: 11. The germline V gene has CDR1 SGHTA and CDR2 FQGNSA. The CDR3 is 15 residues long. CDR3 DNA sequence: TGTGCCAGCAGCCCGGGGGGAGCTAGCGCCGAGACCCAGTACTTC. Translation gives CASSPGGASAETQYF.

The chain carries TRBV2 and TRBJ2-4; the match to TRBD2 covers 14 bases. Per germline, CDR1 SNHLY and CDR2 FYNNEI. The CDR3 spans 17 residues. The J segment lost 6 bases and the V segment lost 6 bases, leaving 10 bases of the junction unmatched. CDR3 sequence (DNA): TGTGCCAGCAGCGCCACGGGACTAGCGGGAGTGGGAAACATTCAGTACTTC. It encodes CASSATGLAGVGNIQYF.

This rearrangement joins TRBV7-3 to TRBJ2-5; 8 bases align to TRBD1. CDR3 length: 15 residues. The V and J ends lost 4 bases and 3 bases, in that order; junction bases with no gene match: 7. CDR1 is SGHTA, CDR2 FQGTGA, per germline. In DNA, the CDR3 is TGTGCCAGCAGCTCCGGACAGGGCGGGGAAGAGACCCAGTACTTC. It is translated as CASSSGQGGEETQYF.

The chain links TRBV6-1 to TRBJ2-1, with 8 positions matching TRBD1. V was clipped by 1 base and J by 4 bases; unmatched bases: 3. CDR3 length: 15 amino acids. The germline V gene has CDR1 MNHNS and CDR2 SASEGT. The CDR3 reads CASSEGQGAYNEQFF. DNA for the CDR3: TGTGCCAGCAGTGAAGGGCAGGGGGCTTACAATGAGCAGTTCTTC.

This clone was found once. CDR3 sequence (DNA): TGTGCCAGCAGTTCCCTGGGACTAGCGGGAGAGGATGAGCAGTTCTTC. Translating gives CASSSLGLAGEDEQFF. V usage is TRBV27 and J usage is TRBJ2-1; 14 nucleotides agree with TRBD2. This CDR3 is built from 16 residues. V trimming: 4 bases; J trimming: 8 bases; junction bases outside the gene matches: 7. Per the germline V gene, CDR1 is MNHEY and CDR2 is SMNVEV (reference sequence).

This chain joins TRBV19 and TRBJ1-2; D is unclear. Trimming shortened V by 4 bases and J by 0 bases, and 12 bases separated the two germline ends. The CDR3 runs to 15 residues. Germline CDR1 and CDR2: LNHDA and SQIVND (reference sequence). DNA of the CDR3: TGTGCCAGTAGTAAGGAGGAGCTATCTAACTATGGCTACACCTTC. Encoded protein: CASSKEELSNYGYTF.

DNA of the CDR3: TGTGCCAGTAGTATACGGCGGGGTAACACCGGGGAGCTGTTTTTT. It encodes CASSIRRGNTGELFF. The genes are TRBV19 and TRBJ2-2, with D perhaps TRBD2 (6 bases). Germline CDR1 reads LNHDA; CDR2 reads SQIVND (reference sequence). With 2 bases removed from V and 2 bases from J, the gap between germline ends came to 9 bases. This CDR3 is built from 15 residues.

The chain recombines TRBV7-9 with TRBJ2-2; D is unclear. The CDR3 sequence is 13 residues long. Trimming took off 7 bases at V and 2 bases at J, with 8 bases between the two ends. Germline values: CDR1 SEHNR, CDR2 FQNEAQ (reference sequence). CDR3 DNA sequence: TGTGCCAGCATCATGAGTAACACCGGGGAGCTGTTTTTT. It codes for CASIMSNTGELFF. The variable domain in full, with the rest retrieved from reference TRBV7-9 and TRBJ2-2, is DTGVSQNPRHKITKRGQNVTFRCDPISEHNRLYWYRQTLGQGPEFLTYFQNEAQLEKSRLLSDRFSAERPKGSFSTLEIQRTEQGDSAMYLCASIMSNTGELFFGEGSRLTVL.

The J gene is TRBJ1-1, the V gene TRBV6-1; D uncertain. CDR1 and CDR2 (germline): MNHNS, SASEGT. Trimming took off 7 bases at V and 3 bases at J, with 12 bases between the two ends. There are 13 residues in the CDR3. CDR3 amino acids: CASIRGVDTEAFF. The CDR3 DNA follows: TGTGCCAGCATACGCGGGGTGGACACTGAAGCTTTCTTT.

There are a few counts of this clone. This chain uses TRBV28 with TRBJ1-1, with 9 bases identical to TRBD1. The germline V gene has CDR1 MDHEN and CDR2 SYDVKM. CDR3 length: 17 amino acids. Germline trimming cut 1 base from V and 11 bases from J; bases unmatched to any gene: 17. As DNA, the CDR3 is TGTGCCAGCAGTTTATTTGGTATAACAGGGGGCCCTGAGTGTGCTTTCTTT. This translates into CASSLFGITGGPECAFF.

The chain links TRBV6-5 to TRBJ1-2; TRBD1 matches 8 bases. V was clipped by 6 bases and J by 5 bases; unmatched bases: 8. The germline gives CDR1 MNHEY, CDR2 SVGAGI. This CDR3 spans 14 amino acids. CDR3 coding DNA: TGTGCCAGCAGGCCAGGGGGCTCGAGATATGGCTACACCTTC. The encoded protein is CASRPGGSRYGYTF.

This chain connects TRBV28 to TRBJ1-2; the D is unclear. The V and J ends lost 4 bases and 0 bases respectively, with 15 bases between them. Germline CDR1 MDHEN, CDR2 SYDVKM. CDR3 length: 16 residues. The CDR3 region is CASSSPTVGANYGYTF. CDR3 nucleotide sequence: TGTGCCAGCAGTTCCCCAACGGTGGGAGCTAACTATGGCTACACCTTC.

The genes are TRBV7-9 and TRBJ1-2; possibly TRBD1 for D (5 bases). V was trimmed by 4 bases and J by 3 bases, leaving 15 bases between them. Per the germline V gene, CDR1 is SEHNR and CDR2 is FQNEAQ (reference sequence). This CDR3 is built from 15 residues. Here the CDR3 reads CASSSVLGGDYGYTF. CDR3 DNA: TGTGCCAGCAGCTCCGTTTTGGGGGGTGACTATGGCTACACCTTC.

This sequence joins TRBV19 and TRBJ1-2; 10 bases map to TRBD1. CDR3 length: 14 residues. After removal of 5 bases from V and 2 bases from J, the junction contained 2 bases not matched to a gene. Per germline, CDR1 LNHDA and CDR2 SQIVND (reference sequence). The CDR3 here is CASSWDRGNYGYTF. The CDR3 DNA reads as TGTGCCAGTAGTTGGGACAGGGGAAACTATGGCTACACCTTC.

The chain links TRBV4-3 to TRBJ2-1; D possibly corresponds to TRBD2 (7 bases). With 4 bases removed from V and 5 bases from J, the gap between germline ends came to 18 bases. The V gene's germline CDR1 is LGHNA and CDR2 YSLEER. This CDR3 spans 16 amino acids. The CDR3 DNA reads TGCGCCAGCAGCCCCGGAGGGGGGGGGACAAACAATGAGCAGTTCTTC. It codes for CASSPGGGGTNNEQFF.

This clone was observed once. This chain's CDR3 is CSVLASGANVLTF. The CDR3, as DNA: TGCAGCGTGTTGGCCTCTGGGGCCAACGTCCTGACTTTC. The chain recombines TRBV29-1 with TRBJ2-6; the D is unclear. Trimming shortened V by 6 bases and J by 0 bases, and 6 bases separated the two germline ends. The CDR3 is made up of 13 amino acids. Per germline, CDR1 SQVTM and CDR2 ANQGSEA.

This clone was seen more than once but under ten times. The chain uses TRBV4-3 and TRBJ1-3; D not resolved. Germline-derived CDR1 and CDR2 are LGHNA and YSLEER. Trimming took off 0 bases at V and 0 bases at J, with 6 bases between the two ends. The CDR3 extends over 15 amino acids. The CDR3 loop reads CASSQDSSSGNTIYF. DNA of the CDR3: TGCGCCAGCAGCCAAGATTCCAGCTCTGGAAACACCATATATTTT.